This T cell receptor (beta chain) was sequenced during a study of regulatory T cells in long-lasting Graves disease. Per germline, CDR1 MNHEY and CDR2 SVGEGT. The CDR3 totals 12 residues. V was trimmed by 6 bases and J by 5 bases, leaving 10 bases between them. This clonotype was detected ten times or more. Its antigen is not known. Through Arm-PCR of CDR3 regions and iRepertoire HTBI primers, TCR beta libraries were built. TCRdb recomputed calls from the multiplex PCR reads with MiXCR, one row per CDR3 protein. Of hundreds of thousands of distinct CDR3 sequences listed, approximately 16% are singletons. Study results and caveats: Favored usage of TRBV28, TRBJ1-2 and TRBJ2-5 was recorded in persistent disease.

Time point indicated: newly diagnosed GD, antithyroid drugs for less than 3 months. Researchers made the TCR library from RNA that was extracted from PBMCs. It was American Thyroid Association guidelines that determined Graves' disease diagnosis. The same data also contributed to another study, on T cells in Graves' hyperthyroidism and ophthalmopathy.

The sequence was obtained from a woman aged 40 to 50 with Graves disease. The sequencing here drew on peripheral blood mononuclear cells (PBMCs), taken at new diagnosis, from a patient treated with antithyroid drugs. This chain uses TRBV6-2 or TRBV6-3 with TRBJ1-2; D gene unclear. The CDR3 is CASSLNDYGYTF. DNA of the CDR3: TGTGCCAGCAGCCTCAACGATTATGGCTACACCTTC.